These T cell receptor beta chains were read from a single sample in a study of Tregs in tolerant kidney transplant recipients. Clones were read by immunoSEQ multiplex PCR, and TCRdb kept only the in-frame ones, dropping some. The sample yields some 62,000 clones, nearly 98% seen once. The sequencing used Tregs from blood, collected before the transplant. These receptors all come from a human donor who received a combined kidney and bone marrow transplant. The CDR3 runs from the conserved cysteine through the conserved F or W. D genes are given only for firm matches. Clone size appears in some rows only: once, few, many, or a class for an expanded clone.

clone_size d_call j_call v_call cdr3_nt cdr3_aa
NA TRBD2 TRBJ2-1 TRBV5-4 TGTGCCAGCAGCTTGGTGGGGGGTGCTAGCGGGAGGGCCAATGAGCAGTTCTTC CASSLVGGASGRANEQFF
NA TRBD1 TRBJ2-1 TRBV5-4 TGTGCCAGCAGCTTGATGACAGGGAGATTCGAGCAGTTCTTC CASSLMTGRFEQFF
NA TRBD1 TRBJ1-6 TRBV5-1 TGCGCCAGCAGCTTGGAACGGACAGGATATTCACCCCTCCACTTT CASSLERTGYSPLHF
NA TRBD1 TRBJ1-2 TRBV6-5 TGTGCCAGCAGTTATTACATACAGGGGGCGCGGGGCTACACCTTC CASSYYIQGARGYTF
NA TRBD2 TRBJ2-3 TRBV5-1 TGCGCCAGCAGCTTGGTGCTAGCGGGGGGGCTGTCAGATACGCAGTATTTT CASSLVLAGGLSDTQYF
NA NA TRBJ2-1 TRBV6-5 TGTGCCAGCAGTGGGGGGGCGGGCTCCTACAATGAGCAGTTCTTC CASSGGAGSYNEQFF
NA TRBD1 TRBJ1-2 TRBV11-2 TGTGCCAGCAGCACCCAGGGGGATAGTGGCTACACCTTC CASSTQGDSGYTF
NA NA TRBJ2-2 TRBV5-6 TGTGCCAGCAGCGGCACCATGAACACCGGGGAGCTGTTTTTT CASSGTMNTGELFF
NA NA TRBJ2-7 TRBV6-5 TGTGCCAGCAGTTTAGGGGCGCTCTCCTACGAGCAGTACTTC CASSLGALSYEQYF
once NA TRBJ1-5 TRBV6-1 TGTGCCAGCACTCCTAAGGCAGGGCATCAGCCCCAGCATTTT CASTPKAGHQPQHF
NA NA TRBJ2-1 TRBV19 TGTGCCAGTAAGCGCGGGGGCAACAATGAGCAGTTCTTC CASKRGGNNEQFF
NA NA TRBJ2-1 TRBV19 TGTGCCAGTAAGGATATAGTAGCCCAAACCAATGAGCAGTTCTTC CASKDIVAQTNEQFF
NA NA TRBJ2-4 TRBV7-2 TGTGCCAGCAGCTTAGTGTGGTCGGGAGTATGGTACTTC CASSLVWSGVWYF
NA TRBD1 TRBJ2-3 TRBV6-6 TGTGCCAGCAGGCCACCGGGACAGGGGTCAGATACGCAGTATTTT CASRPPGQGSDTQYF
NA TRBD2 TRBJ2-5 TRBV12-5 TGTGCTAGTGGTTTGGTACGTGGTAGCGGGAGATCAGAGACCCAGTACTTC CASGLVRGSGRSETQYF
NA NA TRBJ2-7 TRBV5-4 TGTGCCAGCAGCCAGGCAGACAAGCCCTACGAGCAGTACTTC CASSQADKPYEQYF
NA NA TRBJ1-5 TRBV29-1 TGCAGCGTTACCAGGGGCGGCAATCAGCCCCAGCATTTT CSVTRGGNQPQHF
NA TRBD1 TRBJ2-7 TRBV6-6 TGTGCCAGCAGTTACTGGGACAGCCTAATTTTC CASSYWDSLIF
NA NA TRBJ2-7 TRBV7-8 TGTGCCAGCAGCCCGGCGGTTACCTACGAGCAGTACTTC CASSPAVTYEQYF
NA TRBD1 TRBJ1-1 TRBV2 TGTGCCAGCAGCGGGACAGGGGGCTCTGAAGCTTTCTTT CASSGTGGSEAFF
NA TRBD2 TRBJ2-7 TRBV11-3 TGTGCCAGCAGCTTAGTGGGACTAGCGGGGACCTACGAGCAGTACTTC CASSLVGLAGTYEQYF
NA TRBD1 TRBJ2-1 TRBV6-5 TGTGCCAGCAGCAACACGGACAGGGGGACTAATGAGCAGTTCTTC CASSNTDRGTNEQFF
NA TRBD2 TRBJ2-2 TRBV12-5 TGTGCTAGTGGTTTGGGACTAGCGGGAGGCTTCACCGGGGAGCTGTTTTTT CASGLGLAGGFTGELFF
NA NA TRBJ1-6 TRBV6-5 TGTGCCAGCAGTTACAGGAGGTATAATTCACCCCTCCACTTT CASSYRRYNSPLHF
NA NA TRBJ1-4 TRBV12-5 TGTGCTAGTGGTTTGGTACCGGGGGAACGCGAAAAACTGTTTTTT CASGLVPGEREKLFF
NA NA TRBJ2-2 TRBV11-2 TGTGCCAGCAGCTTAGATGGGGGGTACACCGGGGAGCTGTTTTTT CASSLDGGYTGELFF
NA TRBD2 TRBJ2-1 TRBV4-3 TGCGCCAGCAGCCAAGTCGGAGCGGGGGGCTTTTTGAATGAGCAGTTCTTC CASSQVGAGGFLNEQFF
NA TRBD1 TRBJ1-2 TRBV5-5 TGTGCCAGCAGGATAACCCTAACAGGGGGCATCGGCTACACCTTC CASRITLTGGIGYTF
NA TRBD1 TRBJ2-1 TRBV10-3 TGTGCCATCACTCGGACAGGGAACTACAATGAGCAGTTCTTC CAITRTGNYNEQFF
NA NA TRBJ2-1 TRBV4-2 TGTGCCAGCAGCCAACCCGGACTGTACTACAATGAGCAGTTCTTC CASSQPGLYYNEQFF
NA TRBD1 TRBJ1-5 TRBV15 TGTGCCACCAGCCGACGGACAGGGAATCAGCCCCAGCATTTT CATSRRTGNQPQHF
NA TRBD1 TRBJ2-7 TRBV15 TGTGCCACCAGCAGAGGAGGACAGGGTAGAAGCGAGCAGTACTTC CATSRGGQGRSEQYF
NA NA TRBJ2-7 TRBV5-1 TGCGCCAGCAGCTTGGGAGCAGGGTCCTACGAGCAGTACTTC CASSLGAGSYEQYF
NA TRBD1 TRBJ1-4 TRBV5-4 TGTGCCAGCAGCTTGCGGACAGGGGGGGCTAATGAAAAACTGTTTTTT CASSLRTGGANEKLFF
NA TRBD1 TRBJ2-3 TRBV19 TGTGCCAGTAGTTATCCGGGACAGGGCACAGATACGCAGTATTTT CASSYPGQGTDTQYF
NA NA TRBJ1-1 TRBV9 TGTGCCAGCAGCGTAGGACAGAAGAACACTGAAGCTTTCTTT CASSVGQKNTEAFF
once TRBD2 TRBJ2-5 TRBV5-1 TGCGCCAGCAGCCCGATGTTAGCGGGCCCCGTTGAGACCCAGTACTTC CASSPMLAGPVETQYF
NA NA TRBJ2-3 TRBV4-2 TGTGCCAGCAGCCAAGATCGAGACTACCAAGGGACAGATACGCAGTATTTT CASSQDRDYQGTDTQYF
NA TRBD1 TRBJ2-1 TRBV9 TGTGCCAGCAGCGTAGTAGGGACAGGGTTTGACAATGAGCAGTTCTTC CASSVVGTGFDNEQFF
NA NA TRBJ2-5 TRBV11-2 TGTGCCAGCAGCAGGACTGAGAACCAAGAGACCCAGTACTTC CASSRTENQETQYF
NA NA TRBJ1-2 TRBV11-2 TGTGCCAGCAGCTTAGAAGCAGGGTTCAACTATGGCTACACCTTC CASSLEAGFNYGYTF
NA TRBD1 TRBJ2-2 TRBV5-1 TGCGCCAGCAGCCAACTTCGACAGGGGCCGAACACCGGGGAGCTGTTTTTT CASSQLRQGPNTGELFF
NA TRBD2 TRBJ2-3 TRBV28 TGTGCCAGCAGTTTATGGGCCGTTGGACTAGGTGGAAATACGCAGTATTTT CASSLWAVGLGGNTQYF
NA TRBD1 TRBJ1-1 TRBV5-1 TGCGCCAGCAGCTTGGGAGACAGGGGTGGAGGAGCTTTCTTT CASSLGDRGGGAFF
NA TRBD1 TRBJ2-1 TRBV5-1 TGCGCCAGCAGCTTGTTTCAGGGGGCGTTGAATGAGCAGTTCTTC CASSLFQGALNEQFF
NA NA TRBJ2-7 TRBV7-3 TGTGCCAGCAGCTTAAGCCACGGAGGCGAGCAGTACTTC CASSLSHGGEQYF
NA NA TRBJ2-7 TRBV5-1 TGCGCCAGCAGCTTGGTCGGGGGACGCTCCTACGAGCAGTACTTC CASSLVGGRSYEQYF
NA NA TRBJ2-4 TRBV19 TGTGCCAGCAAGGCCCTCGGGACCAAAAACATTCAGTACTTC CASKALGTKNIQYF